This T cell receptor (beta chain) was sequenced for a study of cytomegalovirus exposure and HLA in healthy donors. Notes on the study in general: Some TCR beta chains (164 of them) were listed as cytomegalovirus-associated. Specificity of three CMV-associated chains for CMV antigens was verified in vitro. TCR clusters originating in the first cohort tended to co-occur in the 120 validation repertoires, according to a later analysis.

Profiling relied on immunoSEQ multiplex PCR, and the TCRdb table lists in-frame clones only, not all of them. The sample has 140,000 or so clones, about 90% seen once. In germline, CDR1 is SGHDT, CDR2 YYEEEE. Germline trimming cut 3 bases from V and 0 bases from J; bases unmatched to any gene: 3. The CDR3 loop spans 14 amino acids. Remarks on this clone: As yet, its antigen is unknown.

The sequencing sample was made of PBMCs. The rearrangement uses TRBV5-6 and TRBJ2-7; 7 nucleotides line up with TRBD1. This receptor was obtained from a woman aged 25 to 39 in good health and CMV-seropositive. CDR3 in amino acids: CASSSAGGSYEQYF. The CDR3 region has the DNA TGTGCCAGCAGCTCAGCAGGGGGCTCCTACGAGCAGTACTTC.